Sequencing of this TCR beta chain was carried out in a study of T-cell reconstitution after alpha-beta-depleted transplantation in children. Library preparation (for TCRbeta) was performed with unique molecular identifiers. TCRdb re-derived calls from the PCR reads in MiXCR, one entry per CDR3 protein. The sample carries approximately 500,000 distinct CDR3 sequences, 10% to 13% recorded once. Overall study findings and caveats: Newly generated T cells supplied most T-cell counts and diversity one year post-transplant. Alpha-beta T cells present about two months after transplant were reported to originate from several hundred expanded graft clones.

For this clonotype: Its target is unknown.

After removal of 3 bases from V and 6 bases from J, the junction contained 17 bases not matched to a gene. The CDR3 totals 19 residues. Looked up from germline, CDR1 is MGHRA and CDR2 is YSYEKL. This chain joins TRBV4-1 and TRBJ2-5; 12 nucleotides agree with TRBD2. This TCR was recovered from a child aged 2-15 years with inherited bone marrow failure, due to receive a stem cell transplant. The material sequenced was PBMCs, taken before TCRalphabeta/CD19-depleted stem cell transplant. CDR3 nucleotide sequence: TGCGCCAGCAGCCAGAAACTAGCGGGAGGTCGTTTGCCCCGGAAGACCCAGTACTTC. It is translated as CASSQKLAGGRLPRKTQYF.